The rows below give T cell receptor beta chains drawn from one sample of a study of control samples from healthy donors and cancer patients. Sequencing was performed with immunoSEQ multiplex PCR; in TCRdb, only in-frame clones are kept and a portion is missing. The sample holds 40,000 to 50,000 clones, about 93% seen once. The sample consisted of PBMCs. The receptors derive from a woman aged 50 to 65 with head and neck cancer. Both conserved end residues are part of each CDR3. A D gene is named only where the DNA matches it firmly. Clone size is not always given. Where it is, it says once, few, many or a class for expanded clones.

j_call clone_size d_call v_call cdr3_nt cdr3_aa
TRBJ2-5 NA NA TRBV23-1 TGCGCCAGCAGTCAACGGCCCGACCGGGGGCAGGTGGAGACCCAGTACTTC CASSQRPDRGQVETQYF
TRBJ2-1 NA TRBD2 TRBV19 TGTGCCAGTTGGACTAGCGGGGGGAATGAGCAGTTCTTC CASWTSGGNEQFF
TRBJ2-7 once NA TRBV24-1 TGTGCCACCAGTGACATCTACGAGCAGTACTTC CATSDIYEQYF
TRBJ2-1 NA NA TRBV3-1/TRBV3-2 TGTGCCAGCAGCCAAGAGTGGAGTGGGTTCGGCAATGAGCAGTTCTTC CASSQEWSGFGNEQFF
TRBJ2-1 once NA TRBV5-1 TGCGCCAGCAGCTTGAACCTACCGCCAAATAATGAGCAGTTCTTC CASSLNLPPNNEQFF
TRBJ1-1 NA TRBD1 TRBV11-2 TGTGCCGGAACCATGGACAGGGCTGGGACTGAAGCTTTCTTT CAGTMDRAGTEAFF
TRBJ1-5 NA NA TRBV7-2 TGTGCCAGCAGCTTGAGGGGAGAATATAGCAATCAGCCCCAGCATTTT CASSLRGEYSNQPQHF
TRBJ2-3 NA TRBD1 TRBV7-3 TGTGCCAGCAGTGGGCAGGGGGCAGATACGCAGTATTTT CASSGQGADTQYF
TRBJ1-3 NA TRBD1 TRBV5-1 TGCGCCAGCAGCCTACGACAGGGGAGCTCTGGAAACACCATATATTTT CASSLRQGSSGNTIYF
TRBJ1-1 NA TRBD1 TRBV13 TGTGCCAGCAGCGGCGGACAGGGGGCAGCTTTCTTT CASSGGQGAAFF
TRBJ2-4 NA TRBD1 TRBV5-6 TGTGCCAGCAGTCGAAGACAGGGCACCAAAAACATTCAGTACTTC CASSRRQGTKNIQYF
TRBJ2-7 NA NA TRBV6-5 TGTGCCAGCAGTTACGCCGGGGGCTCCTACGAGCAGTACTTC CASSYAGGSYEQYF
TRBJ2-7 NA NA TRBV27 TGTGCCAGCAGTTTAAGTAGCACCTACGAGCAGTACTTC CASSLSSTYEQYF
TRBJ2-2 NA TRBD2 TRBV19 TGTGCCAGTAACCGTTTGGGACTAGCGGGAGGGCCTAGGACCGGGGAGCTGTTTTTT CASNRLGLAGGPRTGELFF
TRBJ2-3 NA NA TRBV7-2 TGTGCCAGCAGCCCAAACCGCATCCGAGATACGCAGTATTTT CASSPNRIRDTQYF
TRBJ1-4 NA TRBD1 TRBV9 TGTGCCAGCAGCGTAGGGGGCAGGGGGCGAGTTGAAAAACTGTTTTTT CASSVGGRGRVEKLFF
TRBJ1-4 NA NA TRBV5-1 TGCGCCAGCAGAGAGGGAGTTGGTGAAAAACTGTTTTTT CASREGVGEKLFF
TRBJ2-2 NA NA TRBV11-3 TGTGCCAGCAGCGCCGACACCGGGGAGCTGTTTTTT CASSADTGELFF
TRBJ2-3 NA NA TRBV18 TGTGCCAGCTCACGGCACCCCACAGATACGCAGTATTTT CASSRHPTDTQYF
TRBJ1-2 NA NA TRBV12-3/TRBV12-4 TGTGCCAGCAGTTTAGGGGTGCCGGGCTACACCTTC CASSLGVPGYTF
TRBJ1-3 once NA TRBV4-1 TGCGCCAGCAGCCAAGGATCAGGATCTGGAAACACCATATATTTT CASSQGSGSGNTIYF
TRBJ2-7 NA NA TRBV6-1 TGTGCCAGCAGTCGTGGACAGTACGACGAGCAGTACTTC CASSRGQYDEQYF
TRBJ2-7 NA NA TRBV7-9 TGTGCCAGCACCCTCCGGGGCGGGGATGGCAACGAGCAGTACTTC CASTLRGGDGNEQYF
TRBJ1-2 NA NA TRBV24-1 TGTGCCACCAGTGACCGGGGTGGCTACACCTTC CATSDRGGYTF
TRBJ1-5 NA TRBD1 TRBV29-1 TGCAGCGTGAGGACAGGGTCAGATCAGCCCCAGCATTTT CSVRTGSDQPQHF
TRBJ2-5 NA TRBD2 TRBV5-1 TGCGCCAGCAGCGACCCACTCGCAGCGGGGCAAGAGACCCAGTACTTC CASSDPLAAGQETQYF
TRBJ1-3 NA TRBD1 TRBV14 TGTGCCAGCAGCCACACCGGGACAGGGTCTGGAAACACCATATATTTT CASSHTGTGSGNTIYF
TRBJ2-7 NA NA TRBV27 TGTGCCAGCACCTTTAAGTACTTC CASTFKYF
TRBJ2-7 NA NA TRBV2 TGTGCCAGCAGTGAAGGTCTCAGGTCCTACGAGCAGTACTTC CASSEGLRSYEQYF
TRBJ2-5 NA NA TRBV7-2 TGTGCCAGCAGTTCTCTCCTCTTATTTTTCCAAGAGACCCAGTACTTC CASSSLLLFFQETQYF
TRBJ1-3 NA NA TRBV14 TGTGCCAGCAGCCAAGATGTAGGGTCCTACGGAAACACCATATATTTT CASSQDVGSYGNTIYF
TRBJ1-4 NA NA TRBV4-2 TGTGCCAGCAGCCAAGGAGGCAGGGGAGGTGAAAAACTGTTTTTT CASSQGGRGGEKLFF
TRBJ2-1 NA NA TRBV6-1 TGTGCCAGCAGTGACCCCATTCAGGGTTTCTCCTACAATGAGCAGTTCTTC CASSDPIQGFSYNEQFF
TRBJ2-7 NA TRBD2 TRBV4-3 TGCGCCAGCAGCCAAGATAGCCTGGGTAGCGGGAGCAAGTACGAGCAGTACTTC CASSQDSLGSGSKYEQYF
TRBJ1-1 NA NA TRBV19 TGTGCCAGTAGTAACCGGGACACCTGGGACACTGAAGCTTTCTTT CASSNRDTWDTEAFF
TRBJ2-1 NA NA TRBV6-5 TGTGCCAGCAGTCTAAGATTAGCGGCTTCTAATGAGCAGTTCTTC CASSLRLAASNEQFF
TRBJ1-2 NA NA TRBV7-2 TGTGCCAGCAGCCTACCCCTATCTATCTATGGCTACACCTTC CASSLPLSIYGYTF
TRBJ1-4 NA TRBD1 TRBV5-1 TGCGCCAGCAGCTTACAGGGGACTAATGAAAAACTGTTTTTT CASSLQGTNEKLFF
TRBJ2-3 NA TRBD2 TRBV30 TGTGCCTGGAGTGGAGGGATAGCGGGGACGAGTCCAGATACGCAGTATTTT CAWSGGIAGTSPDTQYF